One sample yielded the 27 T cell receptor beta chains listed below, sequenced in a study of control samples from healthy donors and cancer patients (dated by TCRdb to about 2020). Preparation of the library involved the immunoSEQ multiplex PCR assay. What TCRdb holds here is the immuneACCESS table cut down to in-frame rearrangements. Part of the clones is not present; checked against another copy, under half of the missing clones reflect an unresolved V gene, and the others are unexplained. This sample gives fewer than 500,000 clones in total; around nine tenths of them show up just once. The top ten constitute around 6.5% of the sample. Sample: PBMCs. The receptor source for this set is a man aged 40-49 years with head and neck cancer.

The V and J genes are TRBV2 and TRBJ1-1, with D possibly TRBD1 on 6 matching bases. V was shortened by 7 bases and J by 4 bases, with 16 bases between the two germline ends. The CDR3 consists of 14 residues. Germline values: CDR1 SNHLY, CDR2 FYNNEI. The CDR3 DNA follows: TGTGCCAGCAATCTGGCCTTCAGGGGCACTGAAGCTTTCTTT. The encoded protein is CASNLAFRGTEAFF.

The V call is TRBV5-8, the J call TRBJ2-7, with D maybe TRBD1 (6 bases). Trimming removed 3 bases at V and 3 bases at J, with 22 bases between. CDR1 is SGHTS, CDR2 YDEGEE, per germline. The CDR3 loop spans 17 amino acids. CDR3 DNA sequence: TGTGCCAGCAGCTGGGATTACACCGGGACATTTAACTACGAGCAGTACTTC. Protein product: CASSWDYTGTFNYEQYF.

In its sample, this clone was seen once. V gene TRBV25-1 combines with J gene TRBJ2-2; 8 bases line up with TRBD1. V was pared by 3 bases and J by 2 bases, with 5 bases of the junction left unmatched. The germline V gene encodes CDR1 MGHDK and CDR2 SYGVNS. The CDR3 loop spans 16 amino acids. In DNA, the CDR3 is TGTGCCAGCAGTGATAAGGACAGGGTTAACACCGGGGAGCTGTTTTTT. It codes for CASSDKDRVNTGELFF.

The CDR3 DNA sequence: TGTGCCAGCATTTCGACCATTATCTCTGGGGCCAACGTCCTGACTTTC. It translates to CASISTIISGANVLTF. The V and J genes are TRBV2 and TRBJ2-6; no definite D call. Per germline, CDR1 SNHLY and CDR2 FYNNEI. The CDR3 runs 16 residues. Between the trimmed V and J ends, which lost 7 bases and 0 bases, there was a span of 13 bases.

J is TRBJ2-1 and V is TRBV7-3; perhaps TRBD2 as D (5 bases). CDR1 and CDR2 from the germline V gene are SGHTA and FQGTGA. The CDR3 loop spans 15 amino acids. V lost 2 bases to trimming and J lost 0 bases, with 8 bases between them. The CDR3, as DNA: TGTGCCAGCAGCTTATTAGCGCGCTCCTACAATGAGCAGTTCTTC. It specifies CASSLLARSYNEQFF.

The chain couples TRBV6-1 to TRBJ1-6; TRBD1 is a possible D gene (5 bases). This CDR3 is 15 amino acids long. Germline assignment: CDR1 MNHNS and CDR2 SASEGT. V gave up 0 bases and J gave up 10 bases, with 13 bases separating them. The DNA of the CDR3 is TGTGCCAGCAGTGAAGCGTACGGCGGGGGATCACCCCTCCACTTT. It translates to CASSEAYGGGSPLHF.

This rearrangement joins TRBV28 to TRBJ1-2; no clear D. Germline CDR1 reads MDHEN; CDR2 reads SYDVKM. This CDR3 region has 13 residues. Trimming pared 3 bases from V and 3 bases from J, leaving 8 bases between. The CDR3 protein is CASSLSQDYGYTF. The CDR3 DNA reads TGTGCCAGCAGTTTGTCTCAGGACTATGGCTACACCTTC.

The chain has TRBV6-2 or TRBV6-3 and TRBJ2-3; D possibly corresponds to TRBD2 (6 bases). The length of the CDR3 is 15 residues. V lost 2 bases and J 6 bases, leaving 15 bases between the germline ends. The germline gives CDR1 MNHEY, CDR2 SVGEGT. The CDR3 sequence is CASSYLGGRLDTQYF. In nucleotides, the CDR3 is TGTGCCAGCAGTTACCTTGGAGGGAGGTTGGATACGCAGTATTTT.

The rearrangement joins TRBV6-5 to TRBJ1-2; 7 bases map to TRBD1. Trimming cost V 5 bases and J 4 bases; bases outside gene matches: 4. The CDR3 loop spans 13 amino acids. Germline assignment: CDR1 MNHEY and CDR2 SVGAGI. CDR3 in DNA: TGTGCCAGCAGTCGGGACAGCCTCTATGGCTACACCTTC. Translated, it gives CASSRDSLYGYTF.

The chain is built from TRBV6-4 and TRBJ1-2; D unresolved. CDR1 is MRHNA and CDR2 is SNTAGT in the germline V gene. CDR3 length: 12 residues. V lost 2 bases to trimming and J lost 11 bases, with 12 bases between them. In DNA, the CDR3 is TGTGCCAGCAGTGACCCGGACGGTGAGTACACCTTC. Its protein product is CASSDPDGEYTF.

The V call is TRBV7-2, the J call TRBJ2-7; 11 bases line up with TRBD2. The junction had 13 bases not matched to a gene; V was cut back by 5 bases and J by 4 bases. The CDR3 covers 17 residues. CDR1 and CDR2 (germline): SGHTA, FQGNSA. The CDR3 sequence: CASSPRVWLAGGYEQYF. DNA for the CDR3: TGTGCCAGCAGCCCGAGGGTTTGGCTAGCGGGGGGTTACGAGCAGTACTTC.

J is TRBJ1-1 and V is TRBV7-3; D might be TRBD1 (6 bases). In germline, CDR1 is SGHTA, CDR2 FQGTGA. This CDR3 has 13 amino acids. Deletions cut 3 bases from V and 4 bases from J, with 9 bases between. This CDR3 reads CASSLTGATEAFF. The CDR3 nucleotides read TGTGCCAGCAGCTTGACAGGAGCCACTGAAGCTTTCTTT.

As to this clone: Relative to the germline gene, one junction end is altered; a read error may explain this. V is TRBV2 and J is TRBJ2-5; weak D call: TRBD2 (6 bases). The CDR3 length is 13 residues. CDR1 and CDR2 from the germline V gene are SNHLY and FYNNEI. This CDR3 is CASMMEGQKTQYF. The CDR3 DNA reads as TGTGCCAGCATGATGGAGGGCCAAAAGACCCAGTACTTC.

This chain links TRBV20-1 with TRBJ2-1; D possibly uses TRBD1 or TRBD2 (5 bases each). Germline V lookup: CDR1 DFQATT, CDR2 SNEGSKA (reference sequence). The V end lost 3 bases, the J end lost 7 bases, and 28 bases lay between the germline ends. The CDR3 spans 18 residues. CDR3 DNA: TGCAGTGCTAGTGGGGGTCCACTAGTCGCCCCAAGATTGAATGAGCAGTTCTTC. It codes for CSASGGPLVAPRLNEQFF.

V and J are TRBV6-5 and TRBJ1-2; a weak D match, TRBD1 (5 bases). Germline V gene sequence: CDR1 MNHEY, CDR2 SVGAGI. With 1 base removed from V and 4 bases from J, the gap between germline ends came to 13 bases. The CDR3 contains 15 residues. The CDR3 coding sequence is TGTGCCAGCAGTTACTGGGTCTCGGGGACCTATGGCTACACCTTC. Residues: CASSYWVSGTYGYTF.

V is TRBV6-6 and J is TRBJ1-1, with D hard to call. The CDR3 totals 14 residues. V lost 8 bases, J lost 5 bases, and 18 bases lay in between. Germline assignment: CDR1 MNHNY and CDR2 SVGAGI (reference sequence). The DNA for the CDR3 is TGTGCCAGCCTAGAGGACCCACAGTGGACTGAAGCTTTCTTT. It encodes CASLEDPQWTEAFF.

The chain uses TRBV7-9 and TRBJ2-3; 9 bases agree with TRBD1. The CDR3 covers 16 residues. V lost 4 bases to trimming and J lost 2 bases; unmatched junction nucleotides: 7. The V gene's germline CDR1 is SEHNR and CDR2 FQNEAQ (reference sequence). The DNA of the CDR3 is TGTGCCAGCAGCTCGGGACAGGGAGTACCCACAGATACGCAGTATTTT. Protein product: CASSSGQGVPTDTQYF.

The chain couples TRBV27 to TRBJ2-5; 7 nucleotides align to TRBD1. Germline CDR1 and CDR2: MNHEY and SMNVEV (reference sequence). Trimming took 6 bases from V and 7 from J; bases not matched to a gene: 11. The CDR3 consists of 14 residues. The CDR3 reads CASSGSEQGWTQYF. The CDR3, as DNA: TGTGCCAGCAGCGGCTCGGAACAGGGGTGGACCCAGTACTTC.

The rearrangement uses TRBV28 and TRBJ2-3; D is perhaps TRBD2 (5 bases). The germline V and J ends were trimmed by 5 bases and 7 bases, with 13 bases remaining between them. There are 13 residues in the CDR3. The germline V gene encodes CDR1 MDHEN and CDR2 SYDVKM. CDR3 loop: CASSRPPGNTQYF. The DNA for the CDR3 is TGTGCCAGCAGTCGGCCCCCGGGGAATACGCAGTATTTT.

The gene calls are TRBV6-5 and TRBJ2-7; 9 nucleotides align to TRBD1. The CDR3 is made up of 14 amino acids. Germline CDR1 and CDR2: MNHEY and SVGAGI. V shed 6 bases, J shed 6 bases, and the junction held 9 bases outside the gene matches. CDR3 DNA: TGTGCCAGCAGCCTGGGACAGGGATCATCCGAGCAGTACTTC. Its translation: CASSLGQGSSEQYF.

The chain recombines TRBV18 with TRBJ1-2; D not certain. This CDR3 is 15 amino acids long. Germline CDR1 and CDR2: KGHSH and LQKENI. Trimming pared 2 bases from V and 1 base from J, leaving 11 bases between. The CDR3 region is CASSPGLHLNYGYTF. The CDR3 nucleotides read TGTGCCAGCTCACCAGGTTTGCATCTTAACTATGGCTACACCTTC.

The CDR3 DNA reads as TGTGCCAGCTCACCACCATACACGGGCACTGAAGCTTTCTTT. It specifies CASSPPYTGTEAFF. J is TRBJ1-1 and V is TRBV18; D is unresolved. This CDR3 contains 14 residues. Trimming took off 0 bases at V and 4 bases at J, with 9 bases between the two ends. Germline V gene data show CDR1 as KGHSH and CDR2 as LQKENI. Complete variable domain (other parts from reference TRBV18 and TRBJ1-1): NAGVMQNPRHLVRRRGQEARLRCSPMKGHSHVYWYRQLPEEGLKFMVYLQKENIIDESGMPKERFSAEFPKEGPSILRIQQVVRGDSAAYFCASSPPYTGTEAFFGQGTRLTVV.

The chain carries TRBV2 and TRBJ1-5, with TRBD1 matching over 8 bases. CDR3 length equals 16 residues. Looked up from germline, CDR1 is SNHLY and CDR2 is FYNNEI. V dropped 5 bases and J dropped 1; count of bases not matched to a gene: 7. CDR3: CASSNLDRASNQPQHF. The CDR3 nucleotides read TGTGCCAGCAGTAACCTGGACAGGGCCAGCAATCAGCCCCAGCATTTT.

The chain carries TRBV18 and TRBJ1-2, with 8 bases that match TRBD1. Germline V CDR1 and CDR2: KGHSH, LQKENI. The CDR3 contains 13 residues. Trimming cost V 3 bases and J 8 bases; bases outside gene matches: 5. The CDR3, as DNA: TGTGCCAGCTCACCTCCGGACAGGGACGGCTACACCTTC. Translating it yields CASSPPDRDGYTF.

A word on this clone: At one boundary the junction diverges from the germline segment, which might be a read error. The chain combines TRBV7-7 with TRBJ2-5, with D perhaps TRBD2 (7 bases). CDR1 and CDR2 (germline): SSHAT, FNYEAQ (reference sequence). The CDR3 sequence is 16 residues long. CDR3 DNA sequence: TGTGCTAGCAGCTTAGGGGGGGCACGGATCCAAGAGACCCAGTACTTC. It codes for CASSLGGARIQETQYF.

The V gene is TRBV6-5, the J gene TRBJ1-4; 7 nucleotides match TRBD1. Germline V gene sequence: CDR1 MNHEY, CDR2 SVGAGI. This CDR3 region has 13 residues. The ends lost 7 bases at V and 15 bases at J; junction bases unmatched: 14. The DNA of the CDR3 is TGTGCCAGCAATCAGGGGGGCCCCGGCATAGTGTTTTTT. This sequence encodes CASNQGGPGIVFF.

The V gene is TRBV11-2, the J gene TRBJ1-6; D remains ambiguous. V was pared by 8 bases and J by 5 bases, with 13 bases between. The CDR3 has 14 amino acids. Germline V CDR1 and CDR2: SGHAT, FQNNGV. The CDR3 protein is CASRRVPNNSPLHF. The CDR3 DNA is TGTGCCAGCCGCCGAGTCCCAAATAATTCACCCCTCCACTTT.